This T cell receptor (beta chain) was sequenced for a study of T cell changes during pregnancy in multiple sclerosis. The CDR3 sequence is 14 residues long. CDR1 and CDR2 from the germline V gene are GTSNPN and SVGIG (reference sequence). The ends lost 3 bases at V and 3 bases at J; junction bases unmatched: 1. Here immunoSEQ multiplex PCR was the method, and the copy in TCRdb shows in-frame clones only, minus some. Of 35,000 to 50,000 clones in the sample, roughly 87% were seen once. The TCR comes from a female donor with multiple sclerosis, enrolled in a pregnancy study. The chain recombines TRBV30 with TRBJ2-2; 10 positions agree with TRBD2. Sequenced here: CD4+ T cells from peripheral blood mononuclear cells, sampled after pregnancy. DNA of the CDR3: TGTGCCTGGAGCGGACTAGCGGACACCGGGGAGCTGTTTTTT. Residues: CAWSGLADTGELFF. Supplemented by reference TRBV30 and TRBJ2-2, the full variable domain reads SQTIHQWPATLVQPVGSPLSLECTVEGTSNPNLYWYRQAAGRGLQLLFYSVGIGQISSEVPQNLSASRPQDRQFILSSKKLLLSDSGFYLCAWSGLADTGELFFGEGSRLTVL.